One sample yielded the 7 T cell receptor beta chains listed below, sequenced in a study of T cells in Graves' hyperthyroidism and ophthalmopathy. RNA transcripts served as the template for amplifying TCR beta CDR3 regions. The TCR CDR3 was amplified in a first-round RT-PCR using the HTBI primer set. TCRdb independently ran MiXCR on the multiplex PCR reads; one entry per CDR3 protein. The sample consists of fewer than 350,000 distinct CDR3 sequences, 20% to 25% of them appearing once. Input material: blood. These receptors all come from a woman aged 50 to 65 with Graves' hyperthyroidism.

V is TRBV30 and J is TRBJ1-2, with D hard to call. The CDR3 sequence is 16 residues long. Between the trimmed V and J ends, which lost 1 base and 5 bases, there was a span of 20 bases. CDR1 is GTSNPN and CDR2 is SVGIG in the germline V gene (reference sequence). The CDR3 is CAWSGRSGRDPYGYTF. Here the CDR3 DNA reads TGTGCCTGGAGTGGACGATCCGGACGGGATCCTTATGGCTACACCTTC.

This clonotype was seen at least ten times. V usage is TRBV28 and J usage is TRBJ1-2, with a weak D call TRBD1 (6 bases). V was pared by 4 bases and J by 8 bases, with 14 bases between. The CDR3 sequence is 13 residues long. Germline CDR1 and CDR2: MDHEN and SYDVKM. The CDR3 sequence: CASSSYGQIGYTF. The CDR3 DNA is TGTGCCAGCAGTTCGTATGGACAGATCGGCTACACCTTC.

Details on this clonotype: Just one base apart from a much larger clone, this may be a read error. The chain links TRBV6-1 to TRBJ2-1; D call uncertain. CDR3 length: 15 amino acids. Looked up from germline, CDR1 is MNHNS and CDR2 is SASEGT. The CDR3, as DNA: TGTGCCAGCAGTGAAGGGGTCCGCTCCTACGATGAGCAGTTCTTC. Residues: CASSEGVRSYDEQFF.

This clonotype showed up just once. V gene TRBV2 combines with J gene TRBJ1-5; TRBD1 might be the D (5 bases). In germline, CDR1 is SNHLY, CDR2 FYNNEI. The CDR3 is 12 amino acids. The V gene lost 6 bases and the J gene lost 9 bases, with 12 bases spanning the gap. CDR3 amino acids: CASRGTAGPQHF. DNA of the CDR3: TGTGCCAGCAGAGGGACGGCGGGGCCCCAGCATTTT.

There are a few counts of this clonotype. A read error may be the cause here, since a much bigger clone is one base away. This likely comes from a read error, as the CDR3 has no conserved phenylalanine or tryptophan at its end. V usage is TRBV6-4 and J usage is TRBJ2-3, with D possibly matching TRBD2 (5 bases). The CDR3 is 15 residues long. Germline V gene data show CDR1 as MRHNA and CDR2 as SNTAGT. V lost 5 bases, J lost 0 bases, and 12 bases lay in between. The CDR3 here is CASSNGGSSTDTQYL. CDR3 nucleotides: TGTGCCAGCAGTAACGGCGGGTCTAGCACAGATACGCAGTATCTT.

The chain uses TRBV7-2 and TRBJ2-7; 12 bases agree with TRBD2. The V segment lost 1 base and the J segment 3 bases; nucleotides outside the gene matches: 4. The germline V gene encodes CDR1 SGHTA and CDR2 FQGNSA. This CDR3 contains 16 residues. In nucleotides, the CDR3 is TGTGCCAGCAGCTTAGGGACTAGCGGGAAGGGCTACGAGCAGTACTTC. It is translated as CASSLGTSGKGYEQYF. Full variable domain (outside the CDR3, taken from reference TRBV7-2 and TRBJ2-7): GAGVSQSPSNKVTEKGKDVELRCDPISGHTALYWYRQSLGQGLEFLIYFQGNSAPDKSGLPSDRFSAERTGGSVSTLTIQRTQQEDSAVYLCASSLGTSGKGYEQYFGPGTRLTVT.

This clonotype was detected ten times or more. The chain's CDR3 is CASRHGQGNEQFF. As DNA, the CDR3 is TGTGCCAGCAGACATGGACAGGGTAATGAGCAGTTCTTC. The J gene is TRBJ2-1, the V gene TRBV27; 8 bases map to TRBD1. Germline V gene sequence: CDR1 MNHEY, CDR2 SMNVEV (reference sequence). The CDR3 has 13 amino acids. Trimming removed 6 bases from V and 7 bases from J; junction bases left unmatched: 5.